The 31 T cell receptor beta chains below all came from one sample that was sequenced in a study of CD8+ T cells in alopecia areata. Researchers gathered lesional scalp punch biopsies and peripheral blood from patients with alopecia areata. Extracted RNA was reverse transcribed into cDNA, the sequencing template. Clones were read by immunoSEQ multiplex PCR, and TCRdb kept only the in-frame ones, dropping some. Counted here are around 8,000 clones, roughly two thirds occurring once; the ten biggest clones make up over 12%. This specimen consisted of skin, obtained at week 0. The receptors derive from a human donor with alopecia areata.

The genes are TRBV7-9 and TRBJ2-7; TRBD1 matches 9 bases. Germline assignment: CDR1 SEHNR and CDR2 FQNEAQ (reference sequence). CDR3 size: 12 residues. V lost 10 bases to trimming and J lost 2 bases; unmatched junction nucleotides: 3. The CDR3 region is CATGTGPYEQYF. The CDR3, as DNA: TGTGCCACCGGGACAGGGCCCTACGAGCAGTACTTC.

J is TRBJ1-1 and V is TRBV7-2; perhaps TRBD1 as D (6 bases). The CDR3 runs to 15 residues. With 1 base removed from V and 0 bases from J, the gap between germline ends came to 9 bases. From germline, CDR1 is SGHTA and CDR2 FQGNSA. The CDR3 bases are TGTGCCAGCAGCTTAGAAGGACAGCTGAACACTGAAGCTTTCTTT. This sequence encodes CASSLEGQLNTEAFF.

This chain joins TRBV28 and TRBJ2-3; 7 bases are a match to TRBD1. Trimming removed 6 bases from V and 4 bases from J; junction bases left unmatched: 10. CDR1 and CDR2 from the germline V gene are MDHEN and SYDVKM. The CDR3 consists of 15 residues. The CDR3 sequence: CASRAGGLGSDTQYF. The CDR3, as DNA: TGTGCCAGCAGGGCAGGGGGTTTAGGGTCAGATACGCAGTATTTT.

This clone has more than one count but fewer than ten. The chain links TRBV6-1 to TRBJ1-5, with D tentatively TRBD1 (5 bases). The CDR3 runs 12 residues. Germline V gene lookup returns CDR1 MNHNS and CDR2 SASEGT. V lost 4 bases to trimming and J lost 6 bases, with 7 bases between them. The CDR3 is CASSGGPQPQHF. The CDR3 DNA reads TGTGCCAGCAGTGGGGGCCCTCAGCCCCAGCATTTT.

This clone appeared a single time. The CDR3 nucleotides read TGTGCCAGCAGCGTAGACGCTAGCGGGGGAATATCCTACGAGCAGTACTTC. The encoded protein is CASSVDASGGISYEQYF. V gene TRBV9 combines with J gene TRBJ2-7; 10 nucleotides agree with TRBD2. CDR3 length: 17 amino acids. The germline CDR1 and CDR2 sequences are SGDLS and YYNGEE. With 0 bases clipped from V and 1 base from J, the junction kept 7 bases outside the gene matches.

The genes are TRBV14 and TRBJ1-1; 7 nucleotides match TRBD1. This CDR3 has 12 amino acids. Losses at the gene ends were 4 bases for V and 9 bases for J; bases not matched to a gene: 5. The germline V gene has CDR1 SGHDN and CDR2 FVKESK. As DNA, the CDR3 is TGTGCCAGCAGCCCAGGGGGGAGACAAGCTTTCTTT. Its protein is CASSPGGRQAFF.

The CDR3 DNA sequence: TGCGCCAGCAGCACGGCAGGGGGCTCTGGGGCCAACGTCCTGACTTTC. Protein: CASSTAGGSGANVLTF. The chain combines TRBV5-1 with TRBJ2-6, with 7 positions matching TRBD1. The CDR3 is made up of 16 amino acids. V gave up 4 bases and J gave up 0 bases; unmatched junction bases: 4. CDR1 and CDR2 (germline): SGHRS, YFSETQ.

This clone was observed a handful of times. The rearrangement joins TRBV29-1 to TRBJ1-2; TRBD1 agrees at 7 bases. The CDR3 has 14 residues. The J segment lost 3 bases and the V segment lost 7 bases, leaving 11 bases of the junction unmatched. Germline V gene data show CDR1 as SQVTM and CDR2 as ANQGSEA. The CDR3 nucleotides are TGCAGCGGGGGAGACAGGGAAGGGGACTATGGCTACACCTTC. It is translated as CSGGDREGDYGYTF.

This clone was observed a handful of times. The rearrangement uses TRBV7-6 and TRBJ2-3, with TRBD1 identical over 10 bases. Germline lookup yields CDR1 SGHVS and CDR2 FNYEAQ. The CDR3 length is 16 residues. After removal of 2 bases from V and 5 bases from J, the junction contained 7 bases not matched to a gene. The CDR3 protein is CASSLSLGQGEDTQYF. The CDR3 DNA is TGTGCCAGCAGCTTATCGCTTGGACAGGGGGAAGATACGCAGTATTTT.

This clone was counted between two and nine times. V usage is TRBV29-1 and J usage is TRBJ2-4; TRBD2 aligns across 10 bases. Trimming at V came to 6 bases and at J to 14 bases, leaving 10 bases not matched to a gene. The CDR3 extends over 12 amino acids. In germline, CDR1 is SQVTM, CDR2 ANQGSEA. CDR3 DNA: TGCAGCGTGTCGGTAGCGGGGGGTTATAAGTACTTC. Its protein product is CSVSVAGGYKYF.

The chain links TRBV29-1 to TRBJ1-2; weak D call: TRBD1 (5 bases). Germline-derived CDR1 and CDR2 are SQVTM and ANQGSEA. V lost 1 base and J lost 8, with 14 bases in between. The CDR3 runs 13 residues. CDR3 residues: CSVEGRQGGGYTF. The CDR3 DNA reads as TGCAGCGTTGAAGGGAGGCAGGGTGGCGGCTACACCTTC. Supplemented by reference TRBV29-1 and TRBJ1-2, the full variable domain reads SAVISQKPSRDICQRGTSLTIQCQVDSQVTMMFWYRQQPGQSLTLIATANQGSEATYESGFVIDKFPISRPNLTFSTLTVSNMSPEDSSIYLCSVEGRQGGGYTFGSGTRLTVV.

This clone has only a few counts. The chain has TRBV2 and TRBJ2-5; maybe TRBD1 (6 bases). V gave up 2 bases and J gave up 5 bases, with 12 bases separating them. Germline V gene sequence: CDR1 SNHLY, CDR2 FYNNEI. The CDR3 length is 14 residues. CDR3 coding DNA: TGTGCCAGCAGTGAACAGGGGCCTGAGGAGACCCAGTACTTC. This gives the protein CASSEQGPEETQYF.

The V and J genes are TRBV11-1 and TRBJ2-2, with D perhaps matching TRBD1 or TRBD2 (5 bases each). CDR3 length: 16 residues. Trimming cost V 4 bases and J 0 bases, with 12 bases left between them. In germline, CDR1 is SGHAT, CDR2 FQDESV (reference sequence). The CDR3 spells CASSSFRGSNTGELFF. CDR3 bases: TGTGCCAGCAGCTCGTTTCGGGGCTCGAACACCGGGGAGCTGTTTTTT.

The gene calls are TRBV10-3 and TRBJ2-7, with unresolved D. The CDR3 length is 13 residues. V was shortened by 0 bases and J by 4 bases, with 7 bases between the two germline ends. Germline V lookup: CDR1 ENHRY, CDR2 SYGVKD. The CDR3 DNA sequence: TGTGCCATCAGTGAGTCGTCATCGTACGAGCAGTACTTC. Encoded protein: CAISESSSYEQYF.

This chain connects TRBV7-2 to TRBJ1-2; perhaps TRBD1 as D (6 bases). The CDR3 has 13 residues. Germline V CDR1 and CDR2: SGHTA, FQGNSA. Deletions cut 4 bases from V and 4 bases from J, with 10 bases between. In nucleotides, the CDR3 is TGTGCCAGCAGCTCAACAGGGAGCTATGGCTACACCTTC. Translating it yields CASSSTGSYGYTF.

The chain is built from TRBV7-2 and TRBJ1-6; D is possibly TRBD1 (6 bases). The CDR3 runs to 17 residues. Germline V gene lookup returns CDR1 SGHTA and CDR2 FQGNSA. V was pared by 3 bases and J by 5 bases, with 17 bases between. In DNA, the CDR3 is TGTGCCAGCAGCTTGGCTACCAGGGGCTGGGATAATTCACCCCTCCACTTT. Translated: CASSLATRGWDNSPLHF.

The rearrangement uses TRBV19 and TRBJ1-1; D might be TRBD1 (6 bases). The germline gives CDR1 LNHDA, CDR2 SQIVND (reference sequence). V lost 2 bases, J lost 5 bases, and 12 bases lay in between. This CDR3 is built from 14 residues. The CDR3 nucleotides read TGTGCCAGTAGTATAAGGGGGAGAGGGACTGAAGCTTTCTTT. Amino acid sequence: CASSIRGRGTEAFF.

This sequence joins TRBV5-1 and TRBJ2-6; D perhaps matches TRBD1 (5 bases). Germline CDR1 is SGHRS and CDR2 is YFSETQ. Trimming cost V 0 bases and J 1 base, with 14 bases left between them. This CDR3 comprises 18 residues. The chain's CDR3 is CASSLEGIIPSGANVLTF. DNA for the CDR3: TGCGCCAGCAGCTTGGAGGGGATTATCCCGTCTGGGGCCAACGTCCTGACTTTC.

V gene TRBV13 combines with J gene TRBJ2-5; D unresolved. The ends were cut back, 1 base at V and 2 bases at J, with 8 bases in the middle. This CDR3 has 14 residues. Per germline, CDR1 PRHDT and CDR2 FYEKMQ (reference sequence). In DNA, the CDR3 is TGTGCCAGCAGCTTAGCCGGACCACAAGAGACCCAGTACTTC. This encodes CASSLAGPQETQYF. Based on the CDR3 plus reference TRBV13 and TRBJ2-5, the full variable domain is AAGVIQSPRHLIKEKRETATLKCYPIPRHDTVYWYQQGPGQDPQFLISFYEKMQSDKGSIPDRFSAQQFSDYHSELNMSSLELGDSALYFCASSLAGPQETQYFGPGTRLLVL.

The CDR3 here is CASSPDSATDTQYF. CDR3 coding DNA: TGTGCCAGCAGTCCGGACAGTGCCACAGATACGCAGTATTTT. The rearrangement joins TRBV6-6 to TRBJ2-3; maybe TRBD1 (6 bases). This CDR3 has 14 residues. Between the trimmed V and J ends, which lost 5 bases and 2 bases, there was a span of 11 bases. CDR1 MNHNY and CDR2 SVGAGI come from the germline V gene (reference sequence).

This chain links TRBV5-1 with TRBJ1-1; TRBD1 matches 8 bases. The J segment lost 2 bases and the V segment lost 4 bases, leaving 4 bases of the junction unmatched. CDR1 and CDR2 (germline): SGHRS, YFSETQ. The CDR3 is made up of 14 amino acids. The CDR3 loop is CASSQGTGNTEAFF. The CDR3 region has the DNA TGCGCCAGCAGCCAGGGGACAGGAAACACTGAAGCTTTCTTT.

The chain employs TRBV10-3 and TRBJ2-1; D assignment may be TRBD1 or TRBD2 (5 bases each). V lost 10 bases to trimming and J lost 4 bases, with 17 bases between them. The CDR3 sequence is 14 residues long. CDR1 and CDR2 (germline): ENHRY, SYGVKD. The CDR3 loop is CASQRDPQYNEQFF. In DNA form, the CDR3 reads TGTGCCAGTCAAAGGGACCCTCAATACAATGAGCAGTTCTTC.

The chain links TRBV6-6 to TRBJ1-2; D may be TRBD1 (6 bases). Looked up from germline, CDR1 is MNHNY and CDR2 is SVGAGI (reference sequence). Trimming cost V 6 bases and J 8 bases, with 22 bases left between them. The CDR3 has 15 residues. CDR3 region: CASSTRGGEGYGYTF. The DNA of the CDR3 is TGTGCCAGCAGCACTAGGGGGGGAGAGGGCTACGGCTACACCTTC.

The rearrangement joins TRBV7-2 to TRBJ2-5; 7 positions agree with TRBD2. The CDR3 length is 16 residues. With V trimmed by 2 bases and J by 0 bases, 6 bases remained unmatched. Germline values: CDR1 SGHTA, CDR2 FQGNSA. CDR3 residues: CASSLRGLTNQETQYF. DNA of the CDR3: TGTGCCAGCAGCTTACGGGGACTAACAAACCAAGAGACCCAGTACTTC.

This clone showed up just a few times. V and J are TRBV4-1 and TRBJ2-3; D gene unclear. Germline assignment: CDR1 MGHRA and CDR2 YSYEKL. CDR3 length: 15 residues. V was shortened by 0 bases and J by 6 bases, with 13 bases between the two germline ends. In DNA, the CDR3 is TGCGCCAGCAGCCAAGACCCTTCTTCCGCGGATACGCAGTATTTT. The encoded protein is CASSQDPSSADTQYF.

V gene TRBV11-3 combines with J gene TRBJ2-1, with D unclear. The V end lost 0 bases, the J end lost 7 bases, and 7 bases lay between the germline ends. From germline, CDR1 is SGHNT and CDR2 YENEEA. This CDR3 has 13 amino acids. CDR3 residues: CASSLDLRNEQFF. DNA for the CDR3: TGTGCCAGCAGCTTAGATCTGAGGAATGAGCAGTTCTTC.

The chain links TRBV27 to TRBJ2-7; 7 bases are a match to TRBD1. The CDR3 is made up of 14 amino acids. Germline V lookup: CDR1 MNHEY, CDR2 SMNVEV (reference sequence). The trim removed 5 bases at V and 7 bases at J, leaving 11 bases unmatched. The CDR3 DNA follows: TGTGCCAGCAGTATTACAGGGGCACATCGGGAGCAGTACTTC. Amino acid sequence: CASSITGAHREQYF.

CDR3 DNA: TGTGCCAGTGGGGTTGCGGGCTCCTACAATGAGCAGTTCTTC. Protein sequence: CASGVAGSYNEQFF. The rearrangement uses TRBV7-9 and TRBJ2-1; TRBD2 might be the D (5 bases). The CDR3 runs to 14 residues. Germline values: CDR1 SEHNR, CDR2 FQNEAQ (reference sequence). Trimming took 9 bases from V and 0 from J, leaving 12 bases between them.

The CDR3, as DNA: TGCGCCAGCAGCTTGTCGGGCCAGGGGGGAGCCCTGGTCACTGAAGCTTTCTTT. It translates to CASSLSGQGGALVTEAFF. The chain recombines TRBV5-1 with TRBJ1-1; TRBD1 matches at 7 bases. CDR3 length: 18 amino acids. The germline gives CDR1 SGHRS, CDR2 YFSETQ. Losses at the gene ends were 1 base for V and 4 bases for J; bases not matched to a gene: 16. Based on the CDR3 plus reference TRBV5-1 and TRBJ1-1, the full variable domain is KAGVTQTPRYLIKTRGQQVTLSCSPISGHRSVSWYQQTPGQGLQFLFEYFSETQRNKGNFPGRFSGRQFSNSRSEMNVSTLELGDSALYLCASSLSGQGGALVTEAFFGQGTRLTVV.

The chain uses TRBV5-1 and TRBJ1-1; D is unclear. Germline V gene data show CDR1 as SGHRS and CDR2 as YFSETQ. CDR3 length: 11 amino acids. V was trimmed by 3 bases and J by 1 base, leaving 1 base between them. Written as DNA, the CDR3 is TGCGCCAGCAGCTCGAACACTGAAGCTTTCTTT. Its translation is CASSSNTEAFF.

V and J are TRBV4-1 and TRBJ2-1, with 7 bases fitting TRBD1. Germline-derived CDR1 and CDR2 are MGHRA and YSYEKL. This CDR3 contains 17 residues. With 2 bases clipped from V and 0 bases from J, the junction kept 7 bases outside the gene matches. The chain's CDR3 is CASSQFETGTSYNEQFF. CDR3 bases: TGCGCCAGCAGCCAATTTGAGACAGGGACCTCCTACAATGAGCAGTTCTTC.